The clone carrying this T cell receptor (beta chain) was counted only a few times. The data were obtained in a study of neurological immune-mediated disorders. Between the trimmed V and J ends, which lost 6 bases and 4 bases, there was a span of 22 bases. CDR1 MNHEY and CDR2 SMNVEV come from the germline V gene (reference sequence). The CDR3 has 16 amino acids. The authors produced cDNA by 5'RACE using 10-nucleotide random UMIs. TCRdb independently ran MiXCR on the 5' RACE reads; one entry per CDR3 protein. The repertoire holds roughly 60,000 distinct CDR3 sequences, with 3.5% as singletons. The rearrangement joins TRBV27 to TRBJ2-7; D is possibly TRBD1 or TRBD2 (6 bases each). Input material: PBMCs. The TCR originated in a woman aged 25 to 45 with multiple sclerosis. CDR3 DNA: TGTGCCAGCAGGAGACAGGCCCTCGGGAGTTTTTACGAGCAGTACTTC. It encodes CASRRQALGSFYEQYF.